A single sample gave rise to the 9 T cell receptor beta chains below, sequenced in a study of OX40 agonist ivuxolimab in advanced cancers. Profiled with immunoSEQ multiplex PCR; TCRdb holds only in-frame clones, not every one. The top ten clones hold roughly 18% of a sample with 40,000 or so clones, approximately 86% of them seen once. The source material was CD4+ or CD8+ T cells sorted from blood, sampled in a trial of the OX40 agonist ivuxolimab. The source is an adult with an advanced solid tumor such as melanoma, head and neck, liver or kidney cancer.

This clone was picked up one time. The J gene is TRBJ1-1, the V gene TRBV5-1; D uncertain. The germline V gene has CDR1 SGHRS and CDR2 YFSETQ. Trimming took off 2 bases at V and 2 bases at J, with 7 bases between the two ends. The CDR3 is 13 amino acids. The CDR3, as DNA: TGCGCCAGCAGCTTTAGGAGTAACACTGAAGCTTTCTTT. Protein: CASSFRSNTEAFF.

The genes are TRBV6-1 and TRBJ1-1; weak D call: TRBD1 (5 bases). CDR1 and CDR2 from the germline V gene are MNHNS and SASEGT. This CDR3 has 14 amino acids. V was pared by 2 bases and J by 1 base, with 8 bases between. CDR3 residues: CASSEIGANTEAFF. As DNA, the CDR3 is TGTGCCAGCAGTGAAATAGGGGCGAACACTGAAGCTTTCTTT.

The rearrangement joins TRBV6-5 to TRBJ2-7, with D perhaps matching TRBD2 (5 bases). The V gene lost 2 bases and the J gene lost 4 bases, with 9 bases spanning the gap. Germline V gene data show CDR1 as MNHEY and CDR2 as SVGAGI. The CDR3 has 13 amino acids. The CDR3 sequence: CASSYGSGYEQYF. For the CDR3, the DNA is TGTGCCAGCAGTTACGGTTCGGGGTACGAGCAGTACTTC.

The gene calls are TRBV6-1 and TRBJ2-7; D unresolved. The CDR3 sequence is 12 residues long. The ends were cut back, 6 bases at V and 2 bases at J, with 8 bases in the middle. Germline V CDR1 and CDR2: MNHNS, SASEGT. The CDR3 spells CASSDETYEQYF. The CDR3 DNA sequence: TGTGCCAGCAGCGACGAGACCTACGAGCAGTACTTC.

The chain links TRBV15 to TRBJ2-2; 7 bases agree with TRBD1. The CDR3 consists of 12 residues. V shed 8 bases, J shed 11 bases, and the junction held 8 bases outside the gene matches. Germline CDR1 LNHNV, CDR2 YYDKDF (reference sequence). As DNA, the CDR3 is TGTGCCACCTTACAGGGGTCAGGAGAGCTGTTTTTT. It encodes CATLQGSGELFF.

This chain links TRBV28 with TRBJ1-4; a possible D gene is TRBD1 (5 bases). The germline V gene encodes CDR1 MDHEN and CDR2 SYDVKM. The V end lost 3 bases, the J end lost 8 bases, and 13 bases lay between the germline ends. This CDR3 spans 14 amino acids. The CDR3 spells CASSLTDSGEKLFF. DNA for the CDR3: TGTGCCAGCAGTTTGACAGACTCAGGGGAAAAACTGTTTTTT.

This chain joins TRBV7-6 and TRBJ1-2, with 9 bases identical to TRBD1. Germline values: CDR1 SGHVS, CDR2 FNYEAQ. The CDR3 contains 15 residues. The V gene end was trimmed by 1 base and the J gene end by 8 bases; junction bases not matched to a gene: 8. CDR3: CASSLEETGGRGYTF. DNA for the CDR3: TGTGCCAGCAGCTTAGAAGAGACAGGGGGGCGAGGCTACACCTTC.

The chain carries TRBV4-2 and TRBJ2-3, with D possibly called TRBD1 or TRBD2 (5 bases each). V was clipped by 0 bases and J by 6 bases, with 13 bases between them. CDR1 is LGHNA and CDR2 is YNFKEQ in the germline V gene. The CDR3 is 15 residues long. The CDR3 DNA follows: TGTGCCAGCAGCCAAGATCCGGGGACGGCGGATACGCAGTATTTT. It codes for CASSQDPGTADTQYF.

The CDR3 protein is CASSSGTANTEAFF. DNA of the CDR3: TGCGCCAGCAGTTCCGGGACAGCGAACACTGAAGCTTTCTTT. The rearrangement links TRBV4-3 to TRBJ1-1; the match to TRBD1 covers 7 bases. The junction had 5 bases not matched to a gene; V was cut back by 6 bases and J by 1 base. Germline CDR1 is LGHNA and CDR2 is YSLEER. The CDR3 is 14 residues long.